A selection of T cell receptor beta chains follows, all from one sample in a study of blood T cell repertoires in COVID-19. Measured with immunoSEQ multiplex PCR; TCRdb has only the in-frame clones, and not every one. Of some 94,000 clones in the sample, over 70% were seen once. The sequenced sample was peripheral blood. Source of these receptors: a human donor in a cohort sampled during active COVID-19. CDR3s include the opening cysteine and the closing phenylalanine or tryptophan. A D gene is named only where the DNA matches it firmly.

v_call: TRBV19; j_call: TRBJ1-2; cdr3_length: 13; d_call: -; cdr3_aa: CASSSSVAYGYTF
v_call: TRBV24-1; j_call: TRBJ2-2; cdr3_length: 13; d_call: TRBD2; cdr3_aa: CASRSLAAGELFF
v_call: TRBV5-4; j_call: TRBJ1-2; cdr3_length: 15; d_call: -; cdr3_aa: CASIWGAGEGYGYTF
v_call: TRBV28; j_call: TRBJ2-7; cdr3_length: 14; d_call: TRBD1; cdr3_aa: CASSLGDRGYEQYF
v_call: TRBV24-1; j_call: TRBJ2-3; cdr3_length: 14; d_call: TRBD1; cdr3_aa: CATGTGDSTDTQYF
v_call: TRBV5-1; j_call: TRBJ2-1; cdr3_length: 19; d_call: TRBD1; cdr3_aa: CASSGTGELPPSSYNEQFF
v_call: TRBV15; j_call: TRBJ1-4; cdr3_length: 15; d_call: -; cdr3_aa: CATSRDGSSAEKLFF
v_call: TRBV7-9; j_call: TRBJ2-7; cdr3_length: 14; d_call: -; cdr3_aa: CASSLSGVNYEQYF
v_call: TRBV3-1/TRBV3-2; j_call: TRBJ2-3; cdr3_length: 14; d_call: TRBD1; cdr3_aa: CASSQDRVTDTQYF
v_call: TRBV7-6; j_call: TRBJ2-5; cdr3_length: 19; d_call: TRBD2; cdr3_aa: CASSLVGRTSAEGQETQYF
v_call: TRBV15; j_call: TRBJ2-7; cdr3_length: 13; d_call: -; cdr3_aa: CATSRDPHYEQYF